A selection of T cell receptor beta chains follows, all from one sample in a study of PD-1 blockade in classical Hodgkin lymphoma. TCRdb keeps only in-frame clones here, not all; method: immunoSEQ multiplex PCR. The repertoire holds about 5,600 clones, about 79% seen once, with about 9.3% in the top ten. Sequencing was performed on CD8+ T cells from blood, taken at baseline. These receptor sequences come from a human donor with classical Hodgkin lymphoma. The CDR3 runs from the conserved cysteine through the conserved F or W. D genes are given only for firm matches. For some rows the clone size is stated as once, few or many, or as a class when expanded; others skip it.

v_call,j_call,d_call,clone_size,cdr3_aa,cdr3_nt
TRBV11-2,TRBJ1-4,NA,NA,CASSSKAEGANEKLFF,TGTGCCAGCAGCTCTAAGGCGGAAGGAGCTAATGAAAAACTGTTTTTT
TRBV15,TRBJ2-1,NA,few,CATSRERGVVYNEQFF,TGTGCCACCAGCAGAGAACGGGGCGTGGTCTACAATGAGCAGTTCTTC
TRBV7-6,TRBJ1-1,NA,NA,CASSWGGSSEAFF,TGTGCCAGCAGCTGGGGGGGGTCCTCTGAAGCTTTCTTT
TRBV10-1,TRBJ2-5,TRBD2,NA,CASSEWESGGQETQYF,TGCGCCAGCAGTGAGTGGGAAAGCGGGGGGCAAGAGACCCAGTACTTC
TRBV7-8,TRBJ1-5,NA,NA,CASSLILGNQPQHF,TGTGCCAGCAGCTTAATACTAGGCAATCAGCCCCAGCATTTT
TRBV11-2,TRBJ2-7,TRBD2,once,CASSFLSSGARDEQYF,TGTGCCAGCAGCTTCCTTTCTAGCGGGGCCCGGGACGAGCAGTACTTC
TRBV9,TRBJ1-1,NA,NA,CASLVPGRCTEAFF,TGTGCCAGCCTCGTCCCGGGACGGTGCACTGAAGCTTTCTTT
TRBV5-8,TRBJ2-1,NA,NA,CASSFSWVNEQFF,TGTGCCAGCAGCTTTTCTTGGGTCAATGAGCAGTTCTTC
TRBV7-3,TRBJ2-1,NA,once,CASSPGGSQSNEQFF,TGTGCCAGCAGCCCGGGTGGTAGCCAGTCCAATGAGCAGTTCTTC
TRBV7-6,TRBJ2-1,TRBD1,NA,CASSFRDSDFRSYNEQFF,TGTGCCAGCAGCTTTCGGGACAGTGATTTTCGGTCCTACAATGAGCAGTTCTTC
TRBV4-3,TRBJ2-3,TRBD2,NA,CASSQDTSGGADTQYF,TGCGCCAGCAGCCAAGATACTAGCGGGGGGGCAGATACGCAGTATTTT
TRBV7-6,TRBJ1-4,NA,NA,CASSSRSSGTTNEKLFF,TGTGCCAGCAGCTCGCGGTCATCCGGGACAACTAATGAAAAACTGTTTTTT
TRBV7-8,TRBJ2-3,TRBD1,once,CASSLVRGTGSTDTQYF,TGTGCCAGCAGCTTAGTTCGCGGGACAGGGAGCACAGATACGCAGTATTTT
TRBV7-8,TRBJ2-7,TRBD1,NA,CASTANRGHYEQYF,TGTGCCAGCACCGCCAACAGGGGGCACTACGAGCAGTACTTC
TRBV6-5,TRBJ2-1,TRBD1,NA,CASSYRDRGVGEQFF,TGTGCCAGCAGTTACAGGGACAGGGGCGTGGGGGAGCAGTTCTTC
TRBV2,TRBJ1-3,NA,NA,CASSEALQGITGNTIYF,TGTGCCAGCAGTGAAGCGCTTCAAGGGATTACGGGAAACACCATATATTTT
TRBV4-3,TRBJ2-7,TRBD1,NA,CASSQVPGQGREQYF,TGCGCCAGCAGCCAAGTCCCGGGACAGGGGCGCGAGCAGTACTTC
TRBV27,TRBJ1-5,TRBD1,few,CASRGTGRGNQPQHF,TGTGCCAGCAGAGGGACAGGAAGGGGGAATCAGCCCCAGCATTTT
TRBV5-4,TRBJ2-2,NA,NA,CASSSIPLGRGNTGELFF,TGTGCCAGCAGCTCCATCCCTCTCGGGCGGGGCAACACCGGGGAGCTGTTTTTT
TRBV4-3,TRBJ2-3,TRBD2,NA,CASSQEPASGNTDTQYF,TGCGCCAGCAGCCAAGAACCGGCTAGCGGAAACACAGATACGCAGTATTTT
TRBV5-5,TRBJ2-7,TRBD2,NA,CASSLGLAGEQYF,TGTGCCAGCAGCTTAGGACTAGCAGGAGAGCAGTACTTC
TRBV9,TRBJ2-3,NA,few,CASSVGSVGWSTDTQYF,TGTGCCAGCAGCGTAGGGTCCGTTGGGTGGAGCACAGATACGCAGTATTTT
TRBV19,TRBJ1-6,NA,few,CASREPGQISPLHF,TGTGCCAGTAGAGAACCGGGACAAATCTCACCCCTCCACTTT
TRBV6-5,TRBJ1-5,NA,NA,CASSYRWDDSNQPQHF,TGTGCCAGCAGTTACAGGTGGGATGATAGCAATCAGCCCCAGCATTTT
TRBV11-2,TRBJ2-2,NA,NA,CASSLAPDGSLTGELFF,TGTGCCAGCAGCTTAGCTCCCGACGGGAGTCTAACCGGGGAGCTGTTTTTT
TRBV13,TRBJ2-3,NA,NA,CASSLRATDTQYF,TGTGCCAGCAGCTTACGGGCCACAGATACGCAGTATTTT
TRBV4-3,TRBJ2-7,TRBD2,NA,CASSQDGGGFWEQYF,TGCGCCAGCAGCCAAGATGGCGGGGGGTTTTGGGAGCAGTACTTC
TRBV7-6,TRBJ2-5,NA,NA,CASSSTGIQETQYF,TGTGCCAGCAGCTCCACGGGGATCCAAGAGACCCAGTACTTC
TRBV7-9,TRBJ2-5,NA,NA,CASSQQEGGNQETQYF,TGTGCCAGCAGCCAACAAGAGGGGGGGAATCAAGAGACCCAGTACTTC
TRBV7-9,TRBJ2-4,NA,large,CASSLVQSTGIQYF,TGTGCCAGCAGCTTAGTCCAGTCCACGGGCATTCAGTACTTC
TRBV30,TRBJ1-5,NA,NA,CAWSGTGNQPQHF,TGTGCCTGGAGTGGGACAGGCAATCAGCCCCAGCATTTT
TRBV10-3,TRBJ1-4,NA,once,CAISEFRRERNEKLFF,TGTGCCATCAGTGAGTTTCGCAGGGAGCGGAATGAAAAACTGTTTTTT
TRBV4-1,TRBJ2-3,TRBD1,NA,CASSQWTGLAYTDTQYF,TGCGCCAGCAGCCAATGGACAGGGTTGGCCTACACAGATACGCAGTATTTT
TRBV19,TRBJ1-1,NA,NA,CASGDTSTEAFF,TGTGCCAGTGGCGACACTAGCACTGAAGCTTTCTTT
TRBV14,TRBJ2-5,NA,NA,CASSQGSADQETQYF,TGTGCCAGCAGCCAAGGGTCAGCGGACCAAGAGACCCAGTACTTC
TRBV4-3,TRBJ1-5,TRBD1,NA,CASSLGQGAGQPQHF,TGCGCCAGCAGCCTGGGACAGGGGGCAGGTCAGCCCCAGCATTTT
TRBV6-6,TRBJ2-6,NA,NA,CASRRGAGANVLTF,TGTGCCAGCAGGAGGGGTGCGGGGGCCAACGTCCTGACTTTC
TRBV4-3,TRBJ1-2,NA,NA,CASSQRWGNYGYTF,TGCGCCAGCAGCCAAAGATGGGGGAACTATGGCTACACCTTC
TRBV5-6,TRBJ2-7,NA,once,CASSPMTESISYEQYF,TGTGCCAGCAGCCCAATGACTGAGAGCATATCCTACGAGCAGTACTTC
TRBV28,TRBJ1-2,NA,NA,CASSSNGRDYGYTF,TGTGCCAGCAGTTCAAACGGGCGGGACTATGGCTACACCTTC
TRBV4-2,TRBJ1-2,NA,NA,CASSQARKGHGYYGYTF,TGTGCCAGCAGCCAAGCAAGGAAGGGACACGGCTACTATGGCTACACCTTC
TRBV27,TRBJ1-1,NA,NA,CASSSRNTEAFF,TGTGCCAGCAGTTCGAGGAACACTGAAGCTTTCTTT
TRBV9,TRBJ1-1,NA,few,CASSVGGEGDTEAFF,TGTGCCAGCAGCGTAGGAGGGGAAGGAGACACTGAAGCTTTCTTT
TRBV18,TRBJ1-3,TRBD1,NA,CASSPVLGTVYLPGNTIYF,TGTGCCAGCTCACCAGTATTAGGGACAGTGTATCTACCTGGAAACACCATATATTTT
TRBV9,TRBJ1-1,NA,NA,CASSVANTEAFF,TGTGCCAGCAGCGTGGCAAACACTGAAGCTTTCTTT
TRBV9,TRBJ2-2,TRBD1,once,CASSVDPGGSNTGELFF,TGTGCCAGCAGCGTAGATCCAGGGGGCTCGAACACCGGGGAGCTGTTTTTT
TRBV5-1,TRBJ2-1,NA,NA,CASTAADGEQFF,TGCGCCAGCACCGCCGCGGACGGTGAGCAGTTCTTC
TRBV4-3,TRBJ2-1,NA,few,CASSHATGTHYNEQFF,TGCGCCAGCAGCCACGCCACCGGGACACATTACAATGAGCAGTTCTTC
TRBV9,TRBJ2-1,NA,NA,CASSVATIGNEQFF,TGTGCCAGCAGCGTAGCTACCATAGGGAATGAGCAGTTCTTC
TRBV6-5,TRBJ2-1,TRBD1,NA,CASSTRDRIYNEQFF,TGTGCCAGCAGCACCCGGGACAGGATATACAATGAGCAGTTCTTC
TRBV9,TRBJ2-3,TRBD2,NA,CASSVVVATSPSTDTQYF,TGTGCCAGCAGCGTAGTAGTAGCGACTAGCCCGAGCACAGATACGCAGTATTTT
TRBV7-7,TRBJ2-5,NA,NA,CARRETQYF,TGTGCCAGGCGGGAGACCCAGTACTTC
TRBV19,TRBJ1-6,TRBD1,few,CASSILGTGFESPLHF,TGTGCCAGTAGTATTCTCGGGACAGGGTTCGAGTCACCCCTCCACTTT